These T cell receptor beta chains were read from a single sample in a study of CD8 T cells in ankylosing spondylitis. TCRdb reprocessed the 5' RACE reads with MiXCR, giving one entry per CDR3 protein. The table includes roughly 280,000 distinct CDR3 sequences, 20% detected once. Specimen: blood, either unsorted or a sorted T cell fraction (not recorded which). Receptors were obtained from a male donor with ankylosing spondylitis or in good health (not recorded which). Each CDR3 is given with its conserved first and last residue. D genes are given only for firm matches. Expanded clones are given a class, and other clones once, few, many or no size at all.

v_gene: TRBV5-1
d_gene: TRBD2
j_gene: TRBJ2-2
abundance: few
CDR3nt: TGCGCCAGCAGCCCCACTAGCGTTTCCGGGGAGCTGTTTTTT
CDR3aa: CASSPTSVSGELFF

v_gene: TRBV21-1
d_gene: .
j_gene: TRBJ2-6
abundance: .
CDR3nt: TGTGCCAGCAGCAAAGGGGCAGGCTCTGGGGCCAACGTCCTGACTTTC
CDR3aa: CASSKGAGSGANVLTF

v_gene: TRBV7-3
d_gene: .
j_gene: TRBJ2-3
abundance: .
CDR3nt: TGTGCCAGCAGCCAAGGGGCCTTGGGTACAGATACGCAGTATTTT
CDR3aa: CASSQGALGTDTQYF

v_gene: TRBV20-1
d_gene: .
j_gene: TRBJ2-1
abundance: .
CDR3nt: TGCAGTGCTAGAGCTTTATCGGGGGCTTACAATGAGCAGTTCTTC
CDR3aa: CSARALSGAYNEQFF

v_gene: TRBV6-1
d_gene: .
j_gene: TRBJ2-1
abundance: few
CDR3nt: TGTGCCAGCAGTGATCCCCCAGTGGAGTTCTTC
CDR3aa: CASSDPPVEFF

v_gene: TRBV5-1
d_gene: .
j_gene: TRBJ2-1
abundance: .
CDR3nt: TGCGCCAGCAGCTTGGTGAGGGGTTTTGAGCAGTTCTTC
CDR3aa: CASSLVRGFEQFF

v_gene: TRBV2
d_gene: TRBD1
j_gene: TRBJ1-5
abundance: .
CDR3nt: TGTGCCAGCATTAGGGACAGGAGGATTAGCAATCAGCCCCAGCATTTT
CDR3aa: CASIRDRRISNQPQHF

v_gene: TRBV20-1
d_gene: .
j_gene: TRBJ2-3
abundance: .
CDR3nt: TGCAGTGCTAGAGATTATCAGGGGAAACTGGGGACAGATACGCAGTATTTT
CDR3aa: CSARDYQGKLGTDTQYF

v_gene: TRBV14
d_gene: .
j_gene: TRBJ1-2
abundance: few
CDR3nt: TGTGCCAGCAGCGCAAAACGGCCTGGCTGGGGTCAGGGCTACACCTTC
CDR3aa: CASSAKRPGWGQGYTF

v_gene: TRBV7-2
d_gene: TRBD1
j_gene: TRBJ1-2
abundance: .
CDR3nt: TGTGCCAGCAGCTACCAGAGGGGGCCCAACTATGGCTACACCTTC
CDR3aa: CASSYQRGPNYGYTF

v_gene: TRBV5-1
d_gene: .
j_gene: TRBJ2-2
abundance: few
CDR3nt: TGCGCCAGCAGCTTGGAAGTCAGCGGCATCACCGGGGAGCTGTTTTTT
CDR3aa: CASSLEVSGITGELFF

v_gene: TRBV7-8
d_gene: .
j_gene: TRBJ2-3
abundance: many
CDR3nt: TGTGCCAGCAGTTTCGGACAGCTAAGTACAGATACGCAGTATTTT
CDR3aa: CASSFGQLSTDTQYF

v_gene: TRBV20-1
d_gene: .
j_gene: TRBJ1-1
abundance: many
CDR3nt: TGCAGTGCTAGTATCTTTCCTGAAGCTTTCTTT
CDR3aa: CSASIFPEAFF

v_gene: TRBV28
d_gene: TRBD2
j_gene: TRBJ2-3
abundance: few
CDR3nt: TGTGCCAGCAGCCCGCCGGGACTAGCGGGGTTCTTCACAGATACGCAGTATTTT
CDR3aa: CASSPPGLAGFFTDTQYF

v_gene: TRBV9
d_gene: TRBD2
j_gene: TRBJ2-1
abundance: .
CDR3nt: TGTGCCAGCAGCGTAGCTAGCGGGATGTTCTATGAGCAGTTCTTC
CDR3aa: CASSVASGMFYEQFF

v_gene: TRBV5-1
d_gene: .
j_gene: TRBJ2-5
abundance: .
CDR3nt: TGCGCCAGCAGCCCAACTTCGGAGACCCAGTACTTC
CDR3aa: CASSPTSETQYF

v_gene: TRBV7-7
d_gene: TRBD1
j_gene: TRBJ2-3
abundance: few
CDR3nt: TGTGCTAGCAGCCCGGGACAGGGAGTCACAGATACGCAGTATTTT
CDR3aa: CASSPGQGVTDTQYF

v_gene: TRBV12-3/TRBV12-4
d_gene: .
j_gene: TRBJ2-1
abundance: few
CDR3nt: TGTGCCAGCAGTTATCACGGGGTAAACAATGAGCAGTTCTTC
CDR3aa: CASSYHGVNNEQFF

v_gene: TRBV4-1
d_gene: .
j_gene: TRBJ2-5
abundance: few
CDR3nt: TGCGCCAGCAGCCAAGATGGGCTGGGCCCCAAGGAAGGGGAGACCCAGTACTTC
CDR3aa: CASSQDGLGPKEGETQYF

v_gene: TRBV7-9
d_gene: .
j_gene: TRBJ2-5
abundance: once
CDR3nt: TGTGCCAGCAGACCCGCAAGTCTAGCAGAGACCCAGTACTTC
CDR3aa: CASRPASLAETQYF

v_gene: TRBV12-3/TRBV12-4
d_gene: .
j_gene: TRBJ2-2
abundance: .
CDR3nt: TGTGCCAGCACTCCGGGGCTAGCGCCGAACACCGGGGAGCTGTTTTTT
CDR3aa: CASTPGLAPNTGELFF

v_gene: TRBV27
d_gene: TRBD2
j_gene: TRBJ2-1
abundance: few
CDR3nt: TGTGCCAGCAGTCCTATAGCGGGAAGCAATGAGCAGTTCTTC
CDR3aa: CASSPIAGSNEQFF

v_gene: TRBV5-1
d_gene: TRBD2
j_gene: TRBJ2-2
abundance: few
CDR3nt: TGCGCCAGCAGCCCCAGGCGGGAGCAGGACGGGGAGCTGTTTTTT
CDR3aa: CASSPRREQDGELFF

v_gene: TRBV7-9
d_gene: .
j_gene: TRBJ1-5
abundance: few
CDR3nt: TGTGCCAGCAGCGACCCCGGGGGGGATCAGCCCCAGCATTTT
CDR3aa: CASSDPGGDQPQHF

v_gene: TRBV12-3/TRBV12-4
d_gene: .
j_gene: TRBJ2-3
abundance: .
CDR3nt: TGTGCCAGCAGTTTTTGGGAAGTGGATACGCAGTATTTT
CDR3aa: CASSFWEVDTQYF

v_gene: TRBV29-1
d_gene: .
j_gene: TRBJ1-2
abundance: many
CDR3nt: TGCAGCGTCCTAGGGCTGGGGGGCGCAGGTGGCTACACCTTC
CDR3aa: CSVLGLGGAGGYTF

v_gene: TRBV29-1
d_gene: TRBD2
j_gene: TRBJ2-1
abundance: few
CDR3nt: TGCAGCGTTGAAGGGTCACTAGCGGGGTACAATGAGCAGTTCTTC
CDR3aa: CSVEGSLAGYNEQFF

v_gene: TRBV12-3/TRBV12-4
d_gene: TRBD2
j_gene: TRBJ2-4
abundance: .
CDR3nt: TGTGCCAGCAGTTTCGCTAGCGGGGGGCGAAAAAACATTCAGTACTTC
CDR3aa: CASSFASGGRKNIQYF

v_gene: TRBV28
d_gene: .
j_gene: TRBJ2-6
abundance: few
CDR3nt: TGTGCCAGCAGTTCCCATAGCTCTGGGGCCAACGTCCTGACTTTC
CDR3aa: CASSSHSSGANVLTF

v_gene: TRBV3-1
d_gene: TRBD1
j_gene: TRBJ2-2
abundance: .
CDR3nt: TGTGCCAGCAGCCAGGATCGGACAGGGTGGCCCGGGGAGCTGTTTTTT
CDR3aa: CASSQDRTGWPGELFF

v_gene: TRBV6-5
d_gene: TRBD2
j_gene: TRBJ2-3
abundance: many
CDR3nt: TGTGCCAGCAGTTACTCGAATCGGGGGGGCCCCGATACGCAGTATTTT
CDR3aa: CASSYSNRGGPDTQYF

v_gene: TRBV19
d_gene: .
j_gene: TRBJ1-5
abundance: few
CDR3nt: TGTGCCAGTAGTACCCGGCAGGGGACTGATCAGCCCCAGCATTTT
CDR3aa: CASSTRQGTDQPQHF

v_gene: TRBV9
d_gene: .
j_gene: TRBJ2-1
abundance: .
CDR3nt: TGTGCCAGCAGCACGGGTCCCAGGGCTATTGGGGATGAGCAGTTCTTC
CDR3aa: CASSTGPRAIGDEQFF

v_gene: TRBV11-2
d_gene: .
j_gene: TRBJ2-1
abundance: .
CDR3nt: TGTGCCAGCAGCTTAGCCCGACAGAGCTCCTACAATGAGCAGTTCTTC
CDR3aa: CASSLARQSSYNEQFF

v_gene: TRBV2
d_gene: .
j_gene: TRBJ1-4
abundance: few
CDR3nt: TGTGCCAGCAGTAATCGTCCTGGGGGGTTGTTTTTT
CDR3aa: CASSNRPGGLFF

v_gene: TRBV19
d_gene: .
j_gene: TRBJ1-1
abundance: few
CDR3nt: TGTGCCAGTAGTACCCTAACAGGGAGAGCTTTCTTT
CDR3aa: CASSTLTGRAFF

v_gene: TRBV29-1
d_gene: .
j_gene: TRBJ2-5
abundance: many
CDR3nt: TGCAGCGTTACGATAGGGGGTCCAGAGACCCAGTACTTC
CDR3aa: CSVTIGGPETQYF

v_gene: TRBV7-3
d_gene: .
j_gene: TRBJ2-1
abundance: few
CDR3nt: TGTGCCAGCAGCTCGGAGTGGAGTGAGCAGTTCTTC
CDR3aa: CASSSEWSEQFF

v_gene: TRBV10-2
d_gene: .
j_gene: TRBJ2-6
abundance: .
CDR3nt: TGCGCCAGCAGTGCAGCCTCTGGGGCCAACGTCCTGACTTTC
CDR3aa: CASSAASGANVLTF

v_gene: TRBV15
d_gene: TRBD2
j_gene: TRBJ2-1
abundance: .
CDR3nt: TGTGCCACCAGCAGGTTTAGCGGGAGCGGTACGAATGAGCAGTTCTTC
CDR3aa: CATSRFSGSGTNEQFF

v_gene: TRBV7-3
d_gene: .
j_gene: TRBJ2-5
abundance: few
CDR3nt: TGTGCCAGCAGCCTTGGACGGAAGGGCGAGACCCAGTACTTC
CDR3aa: CASSLGRKGETQYF

v_gene: TRBV3-1
d_gene: .
j_gene: TRBJ1-6
abundance: .
CDR3nt: TGTACCAGCAGCCAACATCGACAGTATAATTCACCCCTCCACTTT
CDR3aa: CTSSQHRQYNSPLHF

v_gene: TRBV20-1
d_gene: .
j_gene: TRBJ2-3
abundance: many
CDR3nt: TGCAGTACGAATGACAATGGAGATACGCAGTATTTT
CDR3aa: CSTNDNGDTQYF

v_gene: TRBV9
d_gene: TRBD2
j_gene: TRBJ2-2
abundance: few
CDR3nt: TGTGCCAGCACCCCGGGACTAGCGGGGGGATACACCGGGGAGCTGTTTTTT
CDR3aa: CASTPGLAGGYTGELFF

v_gene: TRBV29-1
d_gene: .
j_gene: TRBJ1-3
abundance: few
CDR3nt: TGCAGCGTCATGGATGCCTCTGGAAACACCATATATTTT
CDR3aa: CSVMDASGNTIYF

v_gene: TRBV5-1
d_gene: .
j_gene: TRBJ2-5
abundance: few
CDR3nt: TGCGCCAGCAGCGGAAGCCTCAGGTGGCCCCAAGAGACCCAGTACTTC
CDR3aa: CASSGSLRWPQETQYF

v_gene: TRBV15
d_gene: .
j_gene: TRBJ2-1
abundance: few
CDR3nt: TGTGCCACCAGCAGAGATCCCCCGTTC
CDR3aa: CATSRDPPF

v_gene: TRBV27
d_gene: .
j_gene: TRBJ1-1
abundance: few
CDR3nt: TGTGCCAACCACTCACGGGCCGCACGGGGAACTGAAGCTTTCTTT
CDR3aa: CANHSRAARGTEAFF